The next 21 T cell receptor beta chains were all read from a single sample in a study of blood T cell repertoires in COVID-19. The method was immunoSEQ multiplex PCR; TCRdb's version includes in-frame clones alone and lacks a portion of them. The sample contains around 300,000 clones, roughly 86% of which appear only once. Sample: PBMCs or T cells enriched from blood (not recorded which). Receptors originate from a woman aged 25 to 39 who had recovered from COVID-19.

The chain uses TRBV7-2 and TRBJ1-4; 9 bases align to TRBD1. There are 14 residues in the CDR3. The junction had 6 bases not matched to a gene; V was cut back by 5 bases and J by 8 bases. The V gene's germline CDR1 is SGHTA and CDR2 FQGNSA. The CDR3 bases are TGTGCCAGCAGCCCGAGACAGGGGGGCGAAAAACTGTTTTTT. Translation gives CASSPRQGGEKLFF.

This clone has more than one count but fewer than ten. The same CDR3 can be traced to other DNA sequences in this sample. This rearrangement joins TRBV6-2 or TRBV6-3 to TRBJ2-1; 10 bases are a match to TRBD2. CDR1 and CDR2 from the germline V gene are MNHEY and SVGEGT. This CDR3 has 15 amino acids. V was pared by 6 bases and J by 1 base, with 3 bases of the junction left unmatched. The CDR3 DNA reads TGTGCCAGCAGCCTAGCGGGAGAATCCTACAATGAGCAGTTCTTC. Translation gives CASSLAGESYNEQFF.

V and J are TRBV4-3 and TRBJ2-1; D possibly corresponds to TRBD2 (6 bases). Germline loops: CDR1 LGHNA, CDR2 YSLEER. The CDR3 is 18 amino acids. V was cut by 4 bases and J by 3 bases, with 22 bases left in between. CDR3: CASSLEGGGSRVYNEQFF. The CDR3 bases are TGCGCCAGCAGCCTGGAGGGTGGGGGATCAAGAGTCTACAATGAGCAGTTCTTC.

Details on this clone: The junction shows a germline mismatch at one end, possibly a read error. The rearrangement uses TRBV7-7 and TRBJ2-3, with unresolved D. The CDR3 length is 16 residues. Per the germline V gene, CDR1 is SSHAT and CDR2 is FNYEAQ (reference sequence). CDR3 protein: CASSPLVVTSTDTQYF. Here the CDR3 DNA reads TGTGCTAGCAGCCCCCTCGTAGTTACTAGCACAGATACGCAGTATTTT.

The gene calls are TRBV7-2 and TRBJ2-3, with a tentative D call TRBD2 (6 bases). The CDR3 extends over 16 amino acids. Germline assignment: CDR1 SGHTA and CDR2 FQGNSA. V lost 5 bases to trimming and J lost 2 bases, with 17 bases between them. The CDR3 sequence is CASSPTLRDTTDTQYF. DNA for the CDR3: TGTGCCAGCAGCCCCACTTTGCGGGATACCACAGATACGCAGTATTTT.

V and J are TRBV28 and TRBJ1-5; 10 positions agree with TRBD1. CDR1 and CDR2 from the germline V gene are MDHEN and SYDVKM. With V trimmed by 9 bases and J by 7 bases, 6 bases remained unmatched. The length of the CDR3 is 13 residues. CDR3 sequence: CASEDRGRQPQHF. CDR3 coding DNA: TGTGCCAGTGAAGACAGGGGGCGGCAGCCCCAGCATTTT.

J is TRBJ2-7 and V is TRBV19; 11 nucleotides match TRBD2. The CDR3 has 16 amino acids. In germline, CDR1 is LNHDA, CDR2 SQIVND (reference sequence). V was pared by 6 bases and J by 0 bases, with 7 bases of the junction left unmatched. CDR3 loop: CASRRTSGSSSYEQYF. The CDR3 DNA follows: TGTGCCAGTAGGCGAACTAGCGGGAGCAGCTCCTACGAGCAGTACTTC.

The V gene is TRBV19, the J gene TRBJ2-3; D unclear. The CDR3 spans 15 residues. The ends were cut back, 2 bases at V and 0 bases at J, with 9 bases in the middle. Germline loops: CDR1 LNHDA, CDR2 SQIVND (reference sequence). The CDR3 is CASSIQIFSTDTQYF. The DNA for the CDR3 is TGTGCCAGTAGTATACAGATATTTAGCACAGATACGCAGTATTTT.

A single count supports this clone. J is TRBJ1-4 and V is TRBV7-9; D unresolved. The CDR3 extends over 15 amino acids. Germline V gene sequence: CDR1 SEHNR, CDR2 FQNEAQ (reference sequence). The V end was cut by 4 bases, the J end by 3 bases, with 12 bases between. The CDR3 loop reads CASSSEEVPNEKLFF. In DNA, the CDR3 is TGTGCCAGCAGCTCAGAGGAAGTCCCTAATGAAAAACTGTTTTTT.

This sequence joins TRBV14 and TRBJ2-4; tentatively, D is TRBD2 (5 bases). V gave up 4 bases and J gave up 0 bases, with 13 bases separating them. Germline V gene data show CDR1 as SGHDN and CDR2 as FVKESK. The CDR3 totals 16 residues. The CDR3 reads CASSRGRDLAKNIQYF. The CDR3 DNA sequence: TGTGCCAGCAGCCGTGGACGGGATCTAGCCAAAAACATTCAGTACTTC.

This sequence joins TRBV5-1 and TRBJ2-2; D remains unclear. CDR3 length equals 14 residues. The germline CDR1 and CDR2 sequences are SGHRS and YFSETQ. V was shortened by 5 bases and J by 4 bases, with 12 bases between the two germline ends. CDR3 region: CASRPSAVTGELFF. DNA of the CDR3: TGCGCCAGCAGGCCCAGCGCGGTCACCGGGGAGCTGTTTTTT.

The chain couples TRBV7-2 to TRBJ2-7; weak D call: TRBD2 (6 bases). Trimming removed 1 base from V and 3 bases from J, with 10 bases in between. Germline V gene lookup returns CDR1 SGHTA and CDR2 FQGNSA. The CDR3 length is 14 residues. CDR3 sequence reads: CASSLVVSGYEQYF. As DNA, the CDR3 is TGTGCCAGCAGCTTAGTGGTTAGCGGCTACGAGCAGTACTTC.

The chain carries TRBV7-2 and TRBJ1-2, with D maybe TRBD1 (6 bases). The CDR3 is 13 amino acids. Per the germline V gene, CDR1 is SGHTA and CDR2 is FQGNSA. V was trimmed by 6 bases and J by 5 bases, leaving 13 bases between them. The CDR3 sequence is CASSGGEGYGYTF. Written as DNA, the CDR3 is TGTGCCAGCAGTGGGGGCGAAGGGTATGGCTACACCTTC.

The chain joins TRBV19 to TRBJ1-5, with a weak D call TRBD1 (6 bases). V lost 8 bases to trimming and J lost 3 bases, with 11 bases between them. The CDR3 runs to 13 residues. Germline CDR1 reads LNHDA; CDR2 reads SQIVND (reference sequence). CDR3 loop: CASDGQFNQPQHF. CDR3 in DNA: TGTGCCAGTGATGGACAGTTCAATCAGCCCCAGCATTTT. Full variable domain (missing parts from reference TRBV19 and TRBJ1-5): DGGITQSPKYLFRKEGQNVTLSCEQNLNHDAMYWYRQDPGQGLRLIYYSQIVNDFQKGDIAEGYSVSREKKESFPLTVTSAQKNPTAFYLCASDGQFNQPQHFGDGTRLSIL.

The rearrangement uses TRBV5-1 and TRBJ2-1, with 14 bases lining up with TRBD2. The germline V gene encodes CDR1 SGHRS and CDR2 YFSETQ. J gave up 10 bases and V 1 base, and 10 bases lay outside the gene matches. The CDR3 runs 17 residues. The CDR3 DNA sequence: TGCGCCAGCAGCTTGCGACTATCCGGGACTAGCGGGAGCGAGCAGTTCTTC. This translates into CASSLRLSGTSGSEQFF.

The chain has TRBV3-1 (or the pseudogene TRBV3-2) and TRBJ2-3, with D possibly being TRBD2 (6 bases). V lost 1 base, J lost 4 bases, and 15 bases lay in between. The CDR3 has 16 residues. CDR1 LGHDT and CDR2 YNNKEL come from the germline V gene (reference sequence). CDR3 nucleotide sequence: TGTGCCAGCAGCCAAGGGCCGGGAGTCCCCCCAGATACGCAGTATTTT. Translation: CASSQGPGVPPDTQYF.

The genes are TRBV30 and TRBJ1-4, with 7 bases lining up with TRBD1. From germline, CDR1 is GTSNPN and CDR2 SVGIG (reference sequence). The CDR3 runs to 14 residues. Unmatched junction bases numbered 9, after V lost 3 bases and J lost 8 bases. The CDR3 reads CAWRQGYGEEKLFF. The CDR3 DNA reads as TGTGCCTGGAGACAGGGGTACGGTGAGGAAAAACTGTTTTTT. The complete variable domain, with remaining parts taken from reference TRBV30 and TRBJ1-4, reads SQTIHQWPATLVQPVGSPLSLECTVEGTSNPNLYWYRQAAGRGLQLLFYSVGIGQISSEVPQNLSASRPQDRQFILSSKKLLLSDSGFYLCAWRQGYGEEKLFFGSGTQLSVL.

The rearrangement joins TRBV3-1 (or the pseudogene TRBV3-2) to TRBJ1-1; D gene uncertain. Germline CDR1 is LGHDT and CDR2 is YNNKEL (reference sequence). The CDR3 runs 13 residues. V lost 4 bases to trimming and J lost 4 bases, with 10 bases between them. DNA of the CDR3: TGTGCCAGCAGCCCGCCGGGGATCACTGAAGCTTTCTTT. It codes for CASSPPGITEAFF.

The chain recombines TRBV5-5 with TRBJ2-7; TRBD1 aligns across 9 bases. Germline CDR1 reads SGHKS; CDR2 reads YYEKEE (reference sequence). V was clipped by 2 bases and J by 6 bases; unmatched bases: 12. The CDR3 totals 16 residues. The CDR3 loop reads CASSFVGQGGGSEQYF. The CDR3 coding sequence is TGTGCCAGCAGCTTCGTGGGACAGGGAGGAGGGTCCGAGCAGTACTTC.

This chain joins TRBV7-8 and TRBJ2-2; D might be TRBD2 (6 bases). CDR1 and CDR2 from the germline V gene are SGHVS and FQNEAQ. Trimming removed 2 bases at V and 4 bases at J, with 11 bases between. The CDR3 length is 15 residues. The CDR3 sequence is CASSLRERPTGELFF. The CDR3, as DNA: TGTGCCAGCAGCTTACGGGAGCGTCCCACCGGGGAGCTGTTTTTT.

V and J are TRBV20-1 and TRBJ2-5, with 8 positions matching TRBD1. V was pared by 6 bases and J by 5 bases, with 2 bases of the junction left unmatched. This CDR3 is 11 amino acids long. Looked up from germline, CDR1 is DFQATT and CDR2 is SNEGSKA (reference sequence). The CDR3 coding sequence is TGCAGTGCCAGGGGGCTGGAGACCCAGTACTTC. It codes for CSARGLETQYF.